These T cell receptor beta chains were read from a single sample in a study of T cells in Graves' hyperthyroidism and ophthalmopathy. TCRdb itself ran the multiplex PCR reads through MiXCR, one entry per CDR3 protein. Of more than 500,000 distinct CDR3 sequences listed, 16% are singletons. Sequencing was done on a sample of blood. The receptors were gathered from a woman aged 25 to 39 with Graves' hyperthyroidism. The CDR3 runs from the conserved cysteine through the conserved F or W. The order of the fields is J gene, V gene, CDR3 protein.

j_call: TRBJ2-7; v_call: TRBV5-1; cdr3_aa: CASRDIDEQYF
j_call: TRBJ2-7; v_call: TRBV3-1; cdr3_aa: CASSQGPSGYEQYF
j_call: TRBJ1-1; v_call: TRBV19; cdr3_aa: CASSILGTEAFF
j_call: TRBJ2-7; v_call: TRBV20-1; cdr3_aa: CSATADSQPYEQYF
j_call: TRBJ2-3; v_call: TRBV29-1; cdr3_aa: CSVDSLNFTDTQYF
j_call: TRBJ2-7; v_call: TRBV3-1; cdr3_aa: CASSQKTSGRAESYEQYF
j_call: TRBJ2-3; v_call: TRBV7-2; cdr3_aa: CASSWRASTDTQYF
j_call: TRBJ1-2; v_call: TRBV5-4; cdr3_aa: CASSLSIGNYGYTF
j_call: TRBJ2-3; v_call: TRBV14; cdr3_aa: CASSQVRHTDTQYF
j_call: TRBJ2-1; v_call: TRBV29-1; cdr3_aa: CSVDRGVTYNEQFF
j_call: TRBJ1-1; v_call: TRBV28; cdr3_aa: CASSALDRMNTEAFF
j_call: TRBJ1-2; v_call: TRBV11-2; cdr3_aa: CASSPGKPSYGYTF
j_call: TRBJ2-7; v_call: TRBV2; cdr3_aa: CASSEKTYEQYF
j_call: TRBJ2-4; v_call: TRBV2; cdr3_aa: CASRNVPENIQYF
j_call: TRBJ2-1; v_call: TRBV24-1; cdr3_aa: CATSDSAYSGGVYNEQFF
j_call: TRBJ2-5; v_call: TRBV20-1; cdr3_aa: CSATRGRETQYF
j_call: TRBJ2-1; v_call: TRBV4-2; cdr3_aa: CASSQEKTSEYNEQFF
j_call: TRBJ2-6; v_call: TRBV7-3; cdr3_aa: CASSRGTGTGANVLTF
j_call: TRBJ1-1; v_call: TRBV28; cdr3_aa: CASSSRWNTEAFF
j_call: TRBJ1-2; v_call: TRBV28; cdr3_aa: CASARTGLYGYTF
j_call: TRBJ2-3; v_call: TRBV29-1; cdr3_aa: CSVGQPEDTQYF
j_call: TRBJ1-1; v_call: TRBV2; cdr3_aa: CASSYFDGTEAFF
j_call: TRBJ2-5; v_call: TRBV2; cdr3_aa: CASSGLGGATQYF
j_call: TRBJ2-3; v_call: TRBV30; cdr3_aa: CAWSGTSGDSTDTQYF
j_call: TRBJ2-7; v_call: TRBV29-1; cdr3_aa: CSVQTGVYEQYF
j_call: TRBJ1-3; v_call: TRBV15; cdr3_aa: CATSRDPGLGNTIYF
j_call: TRBJ2-1; v_call: TRBV6-2/TRBV6-3; cdr3_aa: CASSYSGTDAPLSYNEQFF
j_call: TRBJ2-5; v_call: TRBV28; cdr3_aa: CASSFQGLDHF
j_call: TRBJ1-5; v_call: TRBV11-2; cdr3_aa: CASSRTTGGNQPQHF
j_call: TRBJ2-5; v_call: TRBV10-3; cdr3_aa: CAISREIQETQYF
j_call: TRBJ2-2; v_call: TRBV5-1; cdr3_aa: CASSPDRWNTGGLFF
j_call: TRBJ2-3; v_call: TRBV11-1; cdr3_aa: CASSGRMTDTQYF
j_call: TRBJ2-3; v_call: TRBV9; cdr3_aa: CASSEDGNRRTQYF
j_call: TRBJ2-2; v_call: TRBV7-2; cdr3_aa: CASTPSSIGELFF
j_call: TRBJ1-1; v_call: TRBV11-2; cdr3_aa: CASAPRAGNTEAFF
j_call: TRBJ2-1; v_call: TRBV19; cdr3_aa: CASSMREGAPYNEQFF
j_call: TRBJ1-1; v_call: TRBV28; cdr3_aa: CASSFHRASQLTEAFF
j_call: TRBJ2-7; v_call: TRBV11-2; cdr3_aa: CASSRDRDRAREQYF
j_call: TRBJ1-6; v_call: TRBV27; cdr3_aa: CASRANFYNSPLHF
j_call: TRBJ2-3; v_call: TRBV11-2; cdr3_aa: CASSPGQGGAADTQYF
j_call: TRBJ1-2; v_call: TRBV10-2; cdr3_aa: CASSEWDRVDGYTF
j_call: TRBJ2-3; v_call: TRBV5-1; cdr3_aa: CASSSPPEDTQYF
j_call: TRBJ2-7; v_call: TRBV28; cdr3_aa: CASTLGWTEGEQYF
j_call: TRBJ1-1; v_call: TRBV30; cdr3_aa: CAWFPGLGAFF
j_call: TRBJ1-1; v_call: TRBV12-3/TRBV12-4; cdr3_aa: CASRPRQGPAFF
j_call: TRBJ2-3; v_call: TRBV11-2; cdr3_aa: CASSLDLGLAGDAQYF
j_call: TRBJ1-4; v_call: TRBV6-2/TRBV6-3; cdr3_aa: CASIRDGRNEKLFF
j_call: TRBJ2-7; v_call: TRBV5-1; cdr3_aa: CASSRSPTGIPYEQYF
j_call: TRBJ2-4; v_call: TRBV28; cdr3_aa: CASSYRGSVKNIQYF
j_call: TRBJ2-3; v_call: TRBV24-1; cdr3_aa: CATAAGHTDTQYF
j_call: TRBJ2-3; v_call: TRBV12-3/TRBV12-4; cdr3_aa: CASSEARLLITSTDTQYF
j_call: TRBJ1-4; v_call: TRBV4-3; cdr3_aa: CASSPFASRSPGRGGEKLFF
j_call: TRBJ1-2; v_call: TRBV2; cdr3_aa: CASSQRGQGGYTF
j_call: TRBJ2-3; v_call: TRBV7-2; cdr3_aa: CASSAGGATDTQYF
j_call: TRBJ2-1; v_call: TRBV19; cdr3_aa: CASSIGRGFGNEQFF